The 22 T cell receptor beta chains presented below share a single source sample, sequenced in a study of cytomegalovirus exposure and HLA in healthy donors. Researchers ran the PCR with 60 Vbeta and 13 Jbeta primers. Sequencing was performed with immunoSEQ multiplex PCR; in TCRdb, only in-frame clones are kept and a portion is missing. The sample contains over 150,000 clones, about four fifths of which appear only once. The specimen sequenced was PBMCs. The receptors shown here come from a man younger than 40 in good health and CMV-seronegative.

This chain joins TRBV9 and TRBJ1-2; D perhaps matches TRBD1 (5 bases). Germline V CDR1 and CDR2: SGDLS, YYNGEE. The CDR3 is 15 residues long. Trimming left V 3 bases short and J 3 bases short, with 15 bases between. CDR3 coding DNA: TGTGCCAGCAGCGCCTCCAGGGCGCCAGACTATGGCTACACCTTC. Its translation: CASSASRAPDYGYTF.

This clone was counted a few times. The J gene is TRBJ2-7, the V gene TRBV7-2; 7 bases fit TRBD1. The CDR3 contains 16 residues. Germline V CDR1 and CDR2: SGHTA, FQGNSA. V lost 5 bases to trimming and J lost 1 base; unmatched junction nucleotides: 11. The CDR3 sequence: CASSRTRGGASYEQYF. CDR3 nucleotide sequence: TGTGCCAGCAGCCGGACCCGAGGGGGCGCGTCCTACGAGCAGTACTTC.

The J gene is TRBJ2-7, the V gene TRBV28, with 11 positions matching TRBD1. CDR1 and CDR2 (germline): MDHEN, SYDVKM. The trim removed 5 bases at V and 5 bases at J, leaving 2 bases unmatched. The CDR3 sequence is 13 residues long. This CDR3 reads CASSRTGGDEQYF. DNA for the CDR3: TGTGCCAGCAGTCGGACAGGGGGCGACGAGCAGTACTTC.

This chain connects TRBV29-1 to TRBJ2-7; D is perhaps TRBD1 (8 bases). The CDR3 is 12 amino acids. Germline V lookup: CDR1 SQVTM, CDR2 ANQGSEA. The CDR3 bases are TGCGGGGCGGGAGACAGGGGTGGCGAGCAGTACTTC. The encoded protein is CGAGDRGGEQYF.

The rearrangement uses TRBV11-2 and TRBJ1-4; D remains ambiguous. Germline CDR1 reads SGHAT; CDR2 reads FQNNGV. V was trimmed by 8 bases and J by 8 bases, leaving 24 bases between them. The CDR3 contains 16 residues. CDR3 in amino acids: CASGWETDIVNEKLFF. The CDR3 nucleotides read TGTGCCAGCGGCTGGGAGACGGATATCGTAAACGAAAAACTGTTTTTT.

This rearrangement joins TRBV28 to TRBJ2-7, with 9 bases identical to TRBD1. With 3 bases clipped from V and 3 bases from J, the junction kept 6 bases outside the gene matches. There are 15 residues in the CDR3. CDR1 and CDR2 from the germline V gene are MDHEN and SYDVKM. CDR3 bases: TGTGCCAGCAGTTTTCCGGACAGGGGTGACTACGAGCAGTACTTC. It codes for CASSFPDRGDYEQYF.

The rearrangement uses TRBV30 and TRBJ1-6; no clear D gene. Germline V CDR1 and CDR2: GTSNPN, SVGIG (reference sequence). Trimming cost V 4 bases and J 0 bases, with 10 bases left between them. This CDR3 contains 15 residues. The CDR3 sequence is CAWKMEFSYNSPLHF. As DNA, the CDR3 is TGTGCCTGGAAAATGGAGTTCTCCTATAATTCACCCCTCCACTTT.

This chain connects TRBV19 to TRBJ2-5; D ambiguous. Germline CDR1 and CDR2: LNHDA and SQIVND (reference sequence). Trimming took 7 bases from V and 2 from J, leaving 8 bases between them. This CDR3 region has 12 residues. The DNA for the CDR3 is TGTGCCAGTACACTAACTCAAGAGACCCAGTACTTC. Its translation: CASTLTQETQYF.

The V gene is TRBV10-3, the J gene TRBJ2-7; TRBD2 matches 7 bases. CDR3 length: 17 residues. After removal of 3 bases from V and 0 bases from J, the junction contained 11 bases not matched to a gene. In germline, CDR1 is ENHRY, CDR2 SYGVKD. CDR3 coding DNA: TGTGCCATCAGTGACCGACCCTTGCGGGAGAGCTCCTACGAGCAGTACTTC. This sequence encodes CAISDRPLRESSYEQYF.

The gene calls are TRBV9 and TRBJ2-3, with D maybe TRBD2 (5 bases). The CDR3 totals 14 residues. From germline, CDR1 is SGDLS and CDR2 YYNGEE. V shed 0 bases and J shed 6 bases, with 11 bases lying between them. CDR3 sequence (DNA): TGTGCCAGCAGCGTAGACCTAGCAAGGGATACGCAGTATTTT. Translation: CASSVDLARDTQYF.

There are a few counts of this clone. The rearrangement joins TRBV2 to TRBJ1-1; a weak D match, TRBD1 (5 bases). V was clipped by 4 bases and J by 0 bases, with 12 bases between them. CDR3 length: 15 residues. Germline loops: CDR1 SNHLY, CDR2 FYNNEI. The CDR3 DNA follows: TGTGCCAGCAGTGCTCGGGTCAGGGTGAACACTGAAGCTTTCTTT. Translating gives CASSARVRVNTEAFF.

V is TRBV6-4 and J is TRBJ1-1, with D uncertain. Trimming removed 3 bases from V and 4 bases from J, with 9 bases in between. Germline lookup yields CDR1 MRHNA and CDR2 SNTAGT. The CDR3 totals 13 residues. CDR3 sequence reads: CASSESSGTEAFF. CDR3 DNA: TGTGCCAGCAGTGAGTCAAGCGGCACTGAAGCTTTCTTT.

This clone occurred once. V usage is TRBV2 and J usage is TRBJ2-6; TRBD2 is a possible D gene (6 bases). Trimming shortened V by 8 bases and J by 0 bases, and 20 bases separated the two germline ends. Germline assignment: CDR1 SNHLY and CDR2 FYNNEI. This CDR3 region has 18 residues. The CDR3 sequence: CASSGGGRSISGANVLTF. The CDR3 region has the DNA TGTGCCAGCTCCGGGGGAGGCAGATCCATCTCTGGGGCCAACGTCCTGACTTTC. The complete variable domain, with remaining parts taken from reference TRBV2 and TRBJ2-6, reads EPEVTQTPSHQVTQMGQEVILRCVPISNHLYFYWYRQILGQKVEFLVSFYNNEISEKSEIFDDQFSVERPDGSNFTLKIRSTKLEDSAMYFCASSGGGRSISGANVLTFGAGSRLTVL.

The chain joins TRBV2 to TRBJ2-7; TRBD2 matches at 10 bases. Trimming removed 7 bases from V and 0 bases from J; junction bases left unmatched: 3. The length of the CDR3 is 14 residues. Germline assignment: CDR1 SNHLY and CDR2 FYNNEI. Written as DNA, the CDR3 is TGTGCCAGCATGAAGCGGGGGGGCTCCTACGAGCAGTACTTC. This encodes CASMKRGGSYEQYF.

This chain joins TRBV27 and TRBJ1-6; 10 nucleotides match TRBD1. This CDR3 is 14 amino acids long. Trimming cost V 3 bases and J 9 bases; bases outside gene matches: 2. CDR1 is MNHEY and CDR2 is SMNVEV in the germline V gene (reference sequence). In nucleotides, the CDR3 is TGTGCCAGCAGTTTCAGGGACAGGGGTTCACCCCTCCACTTT. This codes for CASSFRDRGSPLHF.

The chain couples TRBV6-5 to TRBJ2-7; D perhaps matches TRBD2 (7 bases). The germline V gene encodes CDR1 MNHEY and CDR2 SVGAGI. Trimming stripped 6 bases from V and 7 bases from J, with 13 bases between. The CDR3 runs 12 residues. The CDR3 sequence is CASRGGVGEQYF. The CDR3 DNA is TGTGCCAGCAGAGGGGGGGTCGGGGAGCAGTACTTC.

This chain uses TRBV7-8 with TRBJ1-1, with unresolved D. Trimming removed 5 bases from V and 1 base from J, with 11 bases in between. Germline-derived CDR1 and CDR2 are SGHVS and FQNEAQ. CDR3 length: 14 amino acids. The chain's CDR3 is CASSPGLENTEAFF. The CDR3 coding sequence is TGTGCCAGCAGCCCGGGATTAGAGAACACTGAAGCTTTCTTT.

The chain couples TRBV6-5 to TRBJ2-7; D unclear. In germline, CDR1 is MNHEY, CDR2 SVGAGI. CDR3 length equals 14 residues. V gave up 0 bases and J gave up 2 bases, with 8 bases separating them. In DNA, the CDR3 is TGTGCCAGCAGTTACTCGGGCACAGCCTACGAGCAGTACTTC. Amino acids: CASSYSGTAYEQYF.

This clone was recorded a few times. One end of the junction fails to match germline, which may point to a read error. The chain employs TRBV7-9 and TRBJ1-2; no firm D call. Per the germline V gene, CDR1 is SEHNR and CDR2 is FQNEAQ (reference sequence). The CDR3 totals 15 residues. As DNA, the CDR3 is TGTTCCAGCAGCTCCGATTCTTTAGCTAACTATGGCTACACCTTC. Its protein product is CSSSSDSLANYGYTF.

This chain links TRBV6-1 with TRBJ1-2; tentatively, D is TRBD1 (5 bases). The CDR3 runs 12 residues. Trimming removed 1 base from V and 8 bases from J, with 8 bases in between. Germline-derived CDR1 and CDR2 are MNHNS and SASEGT. In nucleotides, the CDR3 is TGTGCCAGCAGTGAAGGGGGCGTCGGCTACACCTTC. The encoded protein is CASSEGGVGYTF.

The rearrangement links TRBV4-1 to TRBJ2-1; the match to TRBD1 covers 8 bases. Germline lookup yields CDR1 MGHRA and CDR2 YSYEKL. V shed 4 bases and J 5 bases; nucleotides not matched to a gene: 19. CDR3 length: 19 amino acids. CDR3 sequence: CASSLLGRTGMVLDNEQFF. As DNA, the CDR3 is TGCGCCAGCAGCCTCCTAGGGAGGACAGGGATGGTCTTGGACAATGAGCAGTTCTTC.

J is TRBJ1-1 and V is TRBV11-1; TRBD1 agrees at 8 bases. The CDR3 is 14 amino acids. The germline CDR1 and CDR2 sequences are SGHAT and FQDESV (reference sequence). The ends lost 4 bases at V and 1 base at J; junction bases unmatched: 2. CDR3 sequence: CASSSGQANTEAFF. CDR3 coding DNA: TGTGCCAGCAGCTCGGGACAGGCGAACACTGAAGCTTTCTTT. The full variable domain, completed using reference TRBV11-1 and TRBJ1-1, is EAEVAQSPRYKITEKSQAVAFWCDPISGHATLYWYRQILGQGPELLVQFQDESVVDDSQLPKDRFSAERLKGVDSTLKIQPAELGDSAMYLCASSSGQANTEAFFGQGTRLTVV.